This T cell receptor (beta chain) was profiled in a study of immune heterogeneity within non-small cell lung tumors. On the study more broadly: The composition of the tumors was several squamous cell carcinomas, some 10 non-squamous carcinomas and 1 not otherwise specified.

Template input, which was bulk tumor genomic DNA, totaled roughly 600 ng per sample. During surgery, several far-apart biopsies were obtained from every primary tumor. Enrolled individuals presented with untreated, newly diagnosed non-small cell lung cancer and received curative surgery. Study donors were patients with a new diagnosis of non-small cell lung cancer who underwent surgery with curative intent. Study results and limitations: T-cell clonality in a given local region correlated moderately yet significantly with the local tumor mutational burden (R around 0.35). Site-unique high-frequency clones occurred alongside identical dominant CDR3 beta clonotypes that recurred across tumor sites within a patient.

The authors amplified TCR beta CDR3 by multiplex PCR with 32 V and 13 J primers. TCRdb itself ran the multiplex PCR reads through MiXCR, one entry per CDR3 protein. The table lists 30,000 to 40,000 distinct CDR3 sequences, 28% of them singletons. The CDR3 runs 13 residues. Germline V gene data show CDR1 as SGHRS and CDR2 as YFSETQ. V was trimmed by 4 bases and J by 4 bases, leaving 11 bases between them. This clonotype was seen ten or more times. The antigen remains undetermined. The sequencing sample was made of lung tumor tissue. The rearrangement uses TRBV5-1 and TRBJ1-1, with D possibly matching TRBD1 (5 bases). The TCR sequence derives from a man aged 35 to 55 with non-small cell lung cancer. The CDR3 is CASSPGLGTEAFF. The CDR3 DNA reads TGCGCCAGCAGCCCAGGGCTGGGCACTGAAGCTTTCTTT.